This is a list of T cell receptor beta chains from one sample in a study of human T cells and chemical hapten exposure. In TCRdb, the reads were re-called with MiXCR into one record per CDR3 protein. The repertoire holds around 120,000 distinct CDR3 sequences, with around 8.5% as singletons. The specimen was whole blood. Receptors were obtained from a human donor in good health. Some clones in this sample may be carry-over from other donors' samples. Both conserved end residues are part of each CDR3. Clone size appears in some rows only: once, few, many, or a class for an expanded clone.

v_call	clone_size	j_call	cdr3_aa
TRBV11-2	few	TRBJ1-4	CASSLALDEKLFF
TRBV29-1	NA	TRBJ2-1	CSSARAGEINEQFF
TRBV12-3/TRBV12-4	many	TRBJ2-1	CASSFGGSISYNEQFF
TRBV9	many	TRBJ1-2	CASSVGSGGAGGYTF
TRBV12-2	few	TRBJ1-1	CAKSLFWERATEAFF
TRBV7-2	few	TRBJ2-5	CASSSGGAVETQYF
TRBV14	NA	TRBJ2-7	CASSQGKEYYYEQYF
TRBV6-1	NA	TRBJ2-7	CASRKPIYEQYF
TRBV27	many	TRBJ2-4	CASSTKVQTGVNIQYF
TRBV20-1	NA	TRBJ2-2	CSASRSQGGATGELFF
TRBV5-6	many	TRBJ2-3	CASSTTAGTGGVGGRDTQYF
TRBV10-2	many	TRBJ1-4	CASSERAGTNEKLFF
TRBV28	few	TRBJ1-1	CASSEAQRAFF
TRBV5-1	NA	TRBJ2-7	CASSPSSSYEQYF
TRBV5-1	few	TRBJ2-3	CASSLPLEGGPDTQYF
TRBV20-1	NA	TRBJ1-4	CSARDRNNEKLFF
TRBV29-1	many	TRBJ2-1	CSVSGQGGYNEQFF
TRBV30	few	TRBJ1-2	CAWSVSSYGYTF
TRBV9	few	TRBJ2-6	CASSVGGRPSGANVLTF
TRBV2	many	TRBJ1-5	CASSGGNQPQHF
TRBV14	few	TRBJ2-5	CASSDNSLAGVRGETQYF
TRBV14	NA	TRBJ2-1	CASSHPTGGRYNEQFF
TRBV4-1	few	TRBJ2-7	CASSQDSAEAYEQYF
TRBV7-9	many	TRBJ2-1	CASSPPTGGTSGRYNEQFF
TRBV27	many	TRBJ2-1	CASSPWAGAYNEQFF
TRBV6-1	NA	TRBJ1-5	CASSEDPRGPQPQHF
TRBV27	NA	TRBJ2-1	CASSRGAGNSYNEQFF
TRBV2	NA	TRBJ2-1	CASSEVRVYNEQFF
TRBV6-5	few	TRBJ2-7	CASSYGGGQGTYEQYF